This TCR beta chain was obtained from a study of cytomegalovirus exposure and HLA in healthy donors. Study-level findings and limits: The authors later linked a missense DCLRE1C variant to TCR beta V- and J-gene trimming. Roughly uniform depth of sequencing across donors was assumed in presence/absence analyses.

PCR involved 60 Vbeta and 13 Jbeta primers. TCRdb's copy holds only in-frame clones and misses some; the assay was immunoSEQ multiplex PCR. The sample includes 35,000 to 50,000 clones. V dropped 0 bases and J dropped 7; count of bases not matched to a gene: 3. This CDR3 comprises 15 residues. CDR1 is SEHNR and CDR2 is FQNEAQ in the germline V gene (reference sequence). For this clone: Its antigen is not identified.

Sequencing was done on a sample of PBMCs. This rearrangement joins TRBV7-9 to TRBJ2-3, with 11 bases identical to TRBD2. This clonotype was obtained from a woman in her 30s in good health and CMV-seropositive. The CDR3 bases are TGTGCCAGCAGCTTAGCTACTAGCGGGGGAAATACGCAGTATTTT. Its translation is CASSLATSGGNTQYF.